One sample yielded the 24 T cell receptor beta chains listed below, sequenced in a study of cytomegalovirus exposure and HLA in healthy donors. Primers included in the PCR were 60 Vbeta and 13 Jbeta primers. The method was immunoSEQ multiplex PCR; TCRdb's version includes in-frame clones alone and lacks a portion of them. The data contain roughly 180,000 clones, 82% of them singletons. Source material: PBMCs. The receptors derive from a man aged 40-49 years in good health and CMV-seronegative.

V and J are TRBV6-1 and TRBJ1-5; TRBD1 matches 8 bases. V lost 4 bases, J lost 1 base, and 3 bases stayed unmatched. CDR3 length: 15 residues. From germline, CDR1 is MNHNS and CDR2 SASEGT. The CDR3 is CASSADRASNQPQHF. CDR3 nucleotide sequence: TGTGCCAGCAGTGCGGACAGGGCGAGCAATCAGCCCCAGCATTTT.

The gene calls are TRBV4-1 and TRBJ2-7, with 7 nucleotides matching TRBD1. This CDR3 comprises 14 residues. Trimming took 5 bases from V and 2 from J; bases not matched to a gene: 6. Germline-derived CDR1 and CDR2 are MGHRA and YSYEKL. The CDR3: CASSTYRGPYEQYF. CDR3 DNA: TGCGCCAGCAGCACCTACAGGGGCCCCTACGAGCAGTACTTC.

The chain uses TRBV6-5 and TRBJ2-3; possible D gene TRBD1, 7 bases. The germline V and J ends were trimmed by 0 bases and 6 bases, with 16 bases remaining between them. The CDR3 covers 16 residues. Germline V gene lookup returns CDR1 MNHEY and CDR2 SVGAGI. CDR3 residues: CASSYSGQGGADTQYF. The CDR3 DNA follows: TGTGCCAGCAGTTACTCTGGGCAGGGGGGTGCGGATACGCAGTATTTT.

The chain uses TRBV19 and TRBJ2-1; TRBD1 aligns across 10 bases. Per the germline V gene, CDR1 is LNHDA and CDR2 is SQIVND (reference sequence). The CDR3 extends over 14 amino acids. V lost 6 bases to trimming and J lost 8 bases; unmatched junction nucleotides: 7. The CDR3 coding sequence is TGTGCCAGTAGCCGGGACAGGGGCGTAGATGAGCAGTTCTTC. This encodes CASSRDRGVDEQFF.

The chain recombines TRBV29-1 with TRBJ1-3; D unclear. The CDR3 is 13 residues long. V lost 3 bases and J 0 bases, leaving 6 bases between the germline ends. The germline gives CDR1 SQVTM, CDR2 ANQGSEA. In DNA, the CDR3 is TGCAGCGTTGAGAGCAACTCTGGAAACACCATATATTTT. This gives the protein CSVESNSGNTIYF.

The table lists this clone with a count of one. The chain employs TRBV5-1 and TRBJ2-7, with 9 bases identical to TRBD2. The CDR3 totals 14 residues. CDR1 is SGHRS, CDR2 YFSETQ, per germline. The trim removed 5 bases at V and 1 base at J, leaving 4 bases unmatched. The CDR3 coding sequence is TGCGCCAGCAGGCTAGCGGGGATTTCCTACGAGCAGTACTTC. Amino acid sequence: CASRLAGISYEQYF.

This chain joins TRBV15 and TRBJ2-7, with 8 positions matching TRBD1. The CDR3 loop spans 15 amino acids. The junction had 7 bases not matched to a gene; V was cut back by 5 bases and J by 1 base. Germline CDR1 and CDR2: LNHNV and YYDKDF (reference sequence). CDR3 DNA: TGTGCCACCAGCCGTCGAGGACAGGGATCCTACGAGCAGTACTTC. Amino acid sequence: CATSRRGQGSYEQYF.

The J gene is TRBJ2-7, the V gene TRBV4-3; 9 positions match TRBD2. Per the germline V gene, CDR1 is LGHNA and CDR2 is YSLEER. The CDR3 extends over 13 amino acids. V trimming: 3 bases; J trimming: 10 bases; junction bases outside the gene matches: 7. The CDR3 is CASSQGISGRQYF. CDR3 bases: TGCGCCAGCAGCCAGGGAATTAGCGGGAGACAGTACTTC.

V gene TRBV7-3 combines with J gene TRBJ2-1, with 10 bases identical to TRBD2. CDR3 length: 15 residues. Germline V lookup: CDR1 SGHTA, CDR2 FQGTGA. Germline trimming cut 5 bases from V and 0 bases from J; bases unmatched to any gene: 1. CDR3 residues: CASSLAGVSYNEQFF. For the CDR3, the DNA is TGTGCCAGCAGCCTAGCGGGGGTCTCCTACAATGAGCAGTTCTTC. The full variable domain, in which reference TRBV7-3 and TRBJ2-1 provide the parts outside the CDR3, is GAGVSQTPSNKVTEKGKYVELRCDPISGHTALYWYRQSLGQGPEFLIYFQGTGAADDSGLPNDRFFAVRPEGSVSTLKIQRTERGDSAVYLCASSLAGVSYNEQFFGPGTRLTVL.

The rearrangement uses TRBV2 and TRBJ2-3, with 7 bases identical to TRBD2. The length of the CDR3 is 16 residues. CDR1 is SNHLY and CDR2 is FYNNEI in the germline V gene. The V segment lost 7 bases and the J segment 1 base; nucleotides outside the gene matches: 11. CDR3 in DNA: TGTGCCAGCACAGAGCAAGCGGGGAGACGCACAGATACGCAGTATTTT. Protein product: CASTEQAGRRTDTQYF.

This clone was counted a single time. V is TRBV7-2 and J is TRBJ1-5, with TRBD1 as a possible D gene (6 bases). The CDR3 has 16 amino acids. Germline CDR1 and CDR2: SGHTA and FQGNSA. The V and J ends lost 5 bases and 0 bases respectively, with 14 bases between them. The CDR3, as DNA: TGTGCCAGCAGCCCCGGGACACCAGATAGCAATCAGCCCCAGCATTTT. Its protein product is CASSPGTPDSNQPQHF.

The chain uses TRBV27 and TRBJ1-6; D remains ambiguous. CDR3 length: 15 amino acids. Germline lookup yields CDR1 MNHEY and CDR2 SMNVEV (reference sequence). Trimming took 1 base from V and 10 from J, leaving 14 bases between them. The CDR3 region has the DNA TGTGCCAGCAGTTTATATCCGGGAGTTGGATCACCCCTCCACTTT. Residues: CASSLYPGVGSPLHF.

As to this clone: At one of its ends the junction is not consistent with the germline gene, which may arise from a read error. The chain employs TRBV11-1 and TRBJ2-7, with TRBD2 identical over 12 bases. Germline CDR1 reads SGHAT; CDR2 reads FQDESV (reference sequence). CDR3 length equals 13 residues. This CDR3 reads CASSLAGGLEQYF. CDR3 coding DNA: TGTGCCAGCAGCCTAGCGGGGGGGCTCGAGCAGTACTTC.

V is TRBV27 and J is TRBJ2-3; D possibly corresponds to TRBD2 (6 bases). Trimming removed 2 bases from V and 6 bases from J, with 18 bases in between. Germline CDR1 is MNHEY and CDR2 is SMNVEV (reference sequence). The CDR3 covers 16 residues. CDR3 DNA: TGTGCCAGCAGTTTAGGTCACGGGGGAACCGCGGATACGCAGTATTTT. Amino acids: CASSLGHGGTADTQYF.

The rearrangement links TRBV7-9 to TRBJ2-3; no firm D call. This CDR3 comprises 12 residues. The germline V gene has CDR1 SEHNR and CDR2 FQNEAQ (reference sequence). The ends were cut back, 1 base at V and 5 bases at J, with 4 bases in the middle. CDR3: CASSLERDTQYF. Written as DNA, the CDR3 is TGTGCCAGCAGCTTAGAGCGAGATACGCAGTATTTT.

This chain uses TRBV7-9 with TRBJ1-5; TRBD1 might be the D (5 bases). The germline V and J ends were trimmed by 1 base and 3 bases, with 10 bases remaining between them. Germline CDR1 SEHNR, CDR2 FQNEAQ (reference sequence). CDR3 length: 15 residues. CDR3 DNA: TGTGCCAGCAGCTTAGGGGGCCAGTACAATCAGCCCCAGCATTTT. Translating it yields CASSLGGQYNQPQHF.

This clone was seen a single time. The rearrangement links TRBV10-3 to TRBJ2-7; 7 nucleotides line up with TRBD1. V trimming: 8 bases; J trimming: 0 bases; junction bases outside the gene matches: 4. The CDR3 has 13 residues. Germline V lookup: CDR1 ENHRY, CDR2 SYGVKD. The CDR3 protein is CAIGTARSYEQYF. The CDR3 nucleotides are TGTGCCATCGGGACAGCCCGCTCCTACGAGCAGTACTTC.

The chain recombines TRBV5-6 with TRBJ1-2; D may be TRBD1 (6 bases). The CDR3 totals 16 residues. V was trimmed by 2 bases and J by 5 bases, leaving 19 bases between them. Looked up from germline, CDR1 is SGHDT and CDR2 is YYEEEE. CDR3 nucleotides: TGTGCCAGCAGCTTATTAGGCGTCCAGGGGCGATATGGCTACACCTTC. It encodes CASSLLGVQGRYGYTF.

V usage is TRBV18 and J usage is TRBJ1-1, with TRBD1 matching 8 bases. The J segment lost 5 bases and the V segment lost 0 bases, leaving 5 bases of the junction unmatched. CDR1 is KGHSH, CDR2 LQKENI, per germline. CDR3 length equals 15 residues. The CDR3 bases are TGTGCCAGCTCACCACCCGCAGGGGGCAAGACTGAAGCTTTCTTT. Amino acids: CASSPPAGGKTEAFF.

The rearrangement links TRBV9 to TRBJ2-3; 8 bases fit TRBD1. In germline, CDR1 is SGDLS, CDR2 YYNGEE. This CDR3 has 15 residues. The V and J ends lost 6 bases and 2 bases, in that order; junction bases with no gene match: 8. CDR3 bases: TGTGCCAGCACCTCACCGGGACAGGCCACAGATACGCAGTATTTT. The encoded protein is CASTSPGQATDTQYF.

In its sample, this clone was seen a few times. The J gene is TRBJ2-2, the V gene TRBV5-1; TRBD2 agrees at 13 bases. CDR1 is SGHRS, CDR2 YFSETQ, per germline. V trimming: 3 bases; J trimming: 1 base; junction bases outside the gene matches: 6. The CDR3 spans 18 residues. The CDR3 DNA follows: TGCGCCAGCAGCTCGGGACTAGCGGGGCGAGGGAACACCGGGGAGCTGTTTTTT. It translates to CASSSGLAGRGNTGELFF. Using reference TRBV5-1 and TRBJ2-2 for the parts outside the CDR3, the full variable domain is KAGVTQTPRYLIKTRGQQVTLSCSPISGHRSVSWYQQTPGQGLQFLFEYFSETQRNKGNFPGRFSGRQFSNSRSEMNVSTLELGDSALYLCASSSGLAGRGNTGELFFGEGSRLTVL.

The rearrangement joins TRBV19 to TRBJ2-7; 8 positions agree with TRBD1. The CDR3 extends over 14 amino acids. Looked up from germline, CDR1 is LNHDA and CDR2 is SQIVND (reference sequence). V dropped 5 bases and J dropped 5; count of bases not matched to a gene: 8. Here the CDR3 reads CASSLGTGRDEQYF. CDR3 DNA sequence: TGTGCCAGTAGTCTCGGGACAGGTCGGGACGAGCAGTACTTC.

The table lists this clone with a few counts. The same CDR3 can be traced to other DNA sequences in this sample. CDR3 protein: CASSPSGDRGTDTQYF. In DNA, the CDR3 is TGTGCCAGCAGTCCATCCGGGGACAGGGGTACAGATACGCAGTATTTT. J is TRBJ2-3 and V is TRBV11-2; the match to TRBD1 covers 10 bases. Germline V gene sequence: CDR1 SGHAT, CDR2 FQNNGV. CDR3 size: 16 residues. J gave up 3 bases and V 6 bases, and 9 bases lay outside the gene matches.

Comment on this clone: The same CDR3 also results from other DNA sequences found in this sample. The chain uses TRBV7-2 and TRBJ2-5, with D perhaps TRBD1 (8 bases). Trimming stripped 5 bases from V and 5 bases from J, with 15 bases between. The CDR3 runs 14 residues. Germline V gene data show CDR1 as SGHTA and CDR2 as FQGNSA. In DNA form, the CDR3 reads TGTGCCAGCAGCCCTGGACAGGGAGGGGAGACCCAGTACTTC. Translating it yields CASSPGQGGETQYF.